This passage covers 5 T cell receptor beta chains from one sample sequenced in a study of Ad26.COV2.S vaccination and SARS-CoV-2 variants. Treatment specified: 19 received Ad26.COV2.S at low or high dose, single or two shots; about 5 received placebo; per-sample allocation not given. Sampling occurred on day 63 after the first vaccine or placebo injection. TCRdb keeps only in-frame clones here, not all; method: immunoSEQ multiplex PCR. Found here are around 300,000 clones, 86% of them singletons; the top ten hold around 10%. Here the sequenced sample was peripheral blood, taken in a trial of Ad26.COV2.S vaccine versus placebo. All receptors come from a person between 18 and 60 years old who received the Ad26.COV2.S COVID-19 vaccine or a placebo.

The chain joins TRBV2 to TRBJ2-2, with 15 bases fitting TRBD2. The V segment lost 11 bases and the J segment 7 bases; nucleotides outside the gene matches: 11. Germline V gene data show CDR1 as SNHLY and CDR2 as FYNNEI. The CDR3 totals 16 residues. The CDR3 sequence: CARRTSGGVDIGELFF. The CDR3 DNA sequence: TGTGCCCGCCGGACTAGCGGGGGGGTAGATATCGGGGAGCTGTTTTTT.

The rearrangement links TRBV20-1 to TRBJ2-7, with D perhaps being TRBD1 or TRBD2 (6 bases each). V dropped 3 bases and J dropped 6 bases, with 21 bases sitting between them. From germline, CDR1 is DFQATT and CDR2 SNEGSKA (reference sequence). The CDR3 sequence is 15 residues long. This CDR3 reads CSASPGGGGFGEQYF. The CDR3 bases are TGCAGTGCTAGTCCGGGTGGAGGGGGGTTCGGCGAGCAGTACTTC.

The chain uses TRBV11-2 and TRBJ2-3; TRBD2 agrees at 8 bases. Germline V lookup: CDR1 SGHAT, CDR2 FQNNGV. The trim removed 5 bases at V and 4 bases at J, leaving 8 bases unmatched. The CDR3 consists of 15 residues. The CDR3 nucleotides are TGTGCCAGCAGCCCCTTAGCGGGAACCCCAGATACGCAGTATTTT. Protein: CASSPLAGTPDTQYF. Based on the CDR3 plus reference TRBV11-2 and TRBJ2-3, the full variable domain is EAGVAQSPRYKIIEKRQSVAFWCNPISGHATLYWYQQILGQGPKLLIQFQNNGVVDDSQLPKDRFSAERLKGVDSTLKIQPAKLEDSAVYLCASSPLAGTPDTQYFGPGTRLTVL.

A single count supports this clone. CDR3 loop: CASSLEKLAGANEQFF. The DNA of the CDR3 is TGTGCCAGCAGCTTAGAAAAGCTAGCGGGGGCAAATGAGCAGTTCTTC. The genes are TRBV7-2 and TRBJ2-1, with 10 bases fitting TRBD2. Unmatched junction bases numbered 7, after V lost 1 base and J lost 7 bases. From germline, CDR1 is SGHTA and CDR2 FQGNSA. The CDR3 covers 16 residues.

CDR3 in amino acids: CASSLRLLAHSTDTQYF. The CDR3 DNA reads TGCGCCAGCAGCCTTAGATTACTAGCACACAGCACAGATACGCAGTATTTT. The rearrangement uses TRBV4-3 and TRBJ2-3; weak D call: TRBD2 (6 bases). Germline loops: CDR1 LGHNA, CDR2 YSLEER. V lost 4 bases to trimming and J lost 0 bases, with 17 bases between them. This CDR3 spans 17 amino acids.